This is a list of T cell receptor beta chains from one sample in a study of blood T cell repertoires in COVID-19. The data were produced by immunoSEQ multiplex PCR, yet TCRdb's version contains in-frame clones alone and is incomplete. The data contain 55,000 to 70,000 clones, over 75% of them seen just once; the ten biggest clones take up approximately 3.6%. Sequenced: peripheral blood. Receptors were obtained from a woman aged 80 or over with acute or convalescent COVID-19. CDR3s leave out the opening cysteine and the closing phenylalanine or tryptophan. A D gene is named only where the DNA matches it firmly. Some rows have no size entry. The others give once, few or many, or a class for an expanded clone.

V gene,clone size,J gene,D gene,CDR3 protein
TRBV7-2,.,TRBJ2-1,.,ASSFRQYNEQF
TRBV9,.,TRBJ1-2,TRBD1,ASSVGQGLEDGYT
TRBV28,.,TRBJ1-1,.,ASSLLQGEAF
TRBV5-1,few,TRBJ2-2,.,ASSARVPGELF
TRBV3-1/TRBV3-2,.,TRBJ2-7,TRBD2,ASSQKTPGLAWQY
TRBV28,.,TRBJ1-2,.,ASNSYSGANYGYT
TRBV29-1,.,TRBJ2-7,.,SAASGLLEQY
TRBV3-1/TRBV3-2,.,TRBJ2-5,TRBD2,ASSPLAGLQETQY
TRBV19,once,TRBJ2-5,.,ASSIGDKEETQY
TRBV4-2,.,TRBJ2-2,TRBD2,ASSRGGANTGELF
TRBV5-1,few,TRBJ1-1,TRBD1,ASSVRGDTEAF